The 23 T cell receptor beta chains listed next were all sequenced from one sample in a study of beta chain features in type 1 diabetes. Expressed TCRB transcripts were sequenced because the isolated RNA had all been reverse transcribed beforehand. Clones were sequenced by immunoSEQ multiplex PCR, and TCRdb holds only the in-frame ones, with some missing. The table lists under 45,000 clones, roughly 50% of them singletons. Sequencing used stem cell memory CD4+ T cells from blood. The receptor source for this set is a woman in her 30s in good health.

This clone appeared a few times. The rearrangement joins TRBV6-6 to TRBJ2-5; D remains ambiguous. CDR3 size: 13 residues. Per the germline V gene, CDR1 is MNHNY and CDR2 is SVGAGI (reference sequence). Trimming removed 0 bases from V and 4 bases from J, with 6 bases in between. The CDR3 coding sequence is TGTGCCAGCAGTTACTCGACATCAGAGACCCAGTACTTC. Residues: CASSYSTSETQYF.

CDR3 nucleotide sequence: TGCAGCGGGGCTTGGACAGGGGGCAACTATGGCTACACCTTC. Encoded protein: CSGAWTGGNYGYTF. The chain has TRBV29-1 and TRBJ1-2; 11 nucleotides match TRBD1. With V trimmed by 7 bases and J by 2 bases, 6 bases remained unmatched. The V gene's germline CDR1 is SQVTM and CDR2 ANQGSEA. CDR3 size: 14 residues.

The CDR3: CASSQDGGSYNEQFF. The CDR3 DNA is TGTGCCAGCAGCCAAGATGGCGGCTCCTACAATGAGCAGTTCTTC. The V gene is TRBV7-9, the J gene TRBJ2-1; D gene ambiguous. This CDR3 is built from 15 residues. Germline CDR1 SEHNR, CDR2 FQNEAQ (reference sequence). V was trimmed by 5 bases and J by 0 bases, leaving 11 bases between them.

This clone was recorded a few times. The rearrangement links TRBV18 to TRBJ1-4; TRBD1 matches at 10 bases. The CDR3 loop spans 16 amino acids. Unmatched junction bases numbered 8, after V lost 2 bases and J lost 8 bases. Germline CDR1 and CDR2: KGHSH and LQKENI. This CDR3 reads CASSPFAGTGEEKLFF. CDR3 nucleotide sequence: TGTGCCAGCTCACCATTTGCCGGGACAGGGGAGGAAAAACTGTTTTTT.

V gene TRBV11-2 combines with J gene TRBJ2-1; a possible D gene is TRBD1 (6 bases). With 1 base removed from V and 8 bases from J, the gap between germline ends came to 12 bases. Germline V lookup: CDR1 SGHAT, CDR2 FQNNGV. This CDR3 contains 14 residues. CDR3 in DNA: TGTGCCAGCAGCTTAGTTATACAGGGTTATGAGCAGTTCTTC. Protein sequence: CASSLVIQGYEQFF.

This clone was seen only a few times. This rearrangement joins TRBV7-2 to TRBJ2-2; 7 bases fit TRBD2. With 5 bases clipped from V and 7 bases from J, the junction kept 7 bases outside the gene matches. This CDR3 has 14 amino acids. Germline V gene data show CDR1 as SGHTA and CDR2 as FQGNSA. CDR3 residues: CASSPGLGYGELFF. For the CDR3, the DNA is TGTGCCAGCAGCCCAGGACTAGGGTACGGGGAGCTGTTTTTT.

This clone was observed a few times. J is TRBJ2-7 and V is TRBV7-2; 9 positions agree with TRBD2. The V gene's germline CDR1 is SGHTA and CDR2 FQGNSA. This CDR3 has 15 amino acids. Unmatched junction bases numbered 5, after V lost 0 bases and J lost 5 bases. CDR3 bases: TGTGCCAGCAGCTTAGCGGGACTAGCTGCCAACGAGCAGTACTTC. It is translated as CASSLAGLAANEQYF.

The table lists this clone with a count of one. V and J are TRBV10-3 and TRBJ1-5; 11 bases agree with TRBD1. Germline V gene data show CDR1 as ENHRY and CDR2 as SYGVKD. The junction had 7 bases not matched to a gene; V was cut back by 2 bases and J by 4 bases. CDR3 length: 17 residues. The CDR3 DNA reads as TGTGCCATCAGTGAGCGTGGGACAGGGGGAGGAAATCAGCCCCAGCATTTT. It yields the protein CAISERGTGGGNQPQHF.

This clone came up a few times. The V gene is TRBV7-9, the J gene TRBJ2-3, with 7 bases aligning to TRBD2. The V gene end was trimmed by 1 base and the J gene end by 0 bases; junction bases not matched to a gene: 10. The CDR3 is 18 residues long. Looked up from germline, CDR1 is SEHNR and CDR2 is FQNEAQ (reference sequence). The CDR3 loop reads CASSLDWGGALSTDTQYF. The DNA of the CDR3 is TGTGCCAGCAGCTTAGATTGGGGAGGGGCCCTTAGCACAGATACGCAGTATTTT.

The CDR3 loop is CAISDQTSGHTDTQYF. In nucleotides, the CDR3 is TGTGCCATCAGTGACCAGACTAGCGGACACACAGATACGCAGTATTTT. The chain joins TRBV10-3 to TRBJ2-3; 9 bases are a match to TRBD2. The germline gives CDR1 ENHRY, CDR2 SYGVKD. The CDR3 is 16 amino acids. V gave up 3 bases and J gave up 2 bases; unmatched junction bases: 6.

The chain combines TRBV11-3 with TRBJ2-1; TRBD2 might be the D (5 bases). V lost 4 bases, J lost 10 bases, and 8 bases lay in between. Germline CDR1 and CDR2: SGHNT and YENEEA. The CDR3 is 11 amino acids. CDR3 bases: TGTGCCAGCAGCTACTCGGGAGAGCAGTTCTTC. Residues: CASSYSGEQFF.

The chain couples TRBV2 to TRBJ2-1; 8 bases agree with TRBD2. The ends lost 5 bases at V and 4 bases at J; junction bases unmatched: 7. The CDR3 contains 15 residues. The germline V gene has CDR1 SNHLY and CDR2 FYNNEI. The CDR3 loop reads CASSSGGEVYNEQFF. For the CDR3, the DNA is TGTGCCAGCAGTTCGGGGGGGGAGGTTTACAATGAGCAGTTCTTC.

This chain links TRBV11-1 with TRBJ2-6; possible D gene TRBD1, 5 bases. The CDR3 loop spans 17 amino acids. CDR1 and CDR2 (germline): SGHAT, FQDESV (reference sequence). V lost 5 bases, J lost 1 base, and 15 bases lay in between. The CDR3 DNA reads TGTGCCAGCAGCCGGGCAGGGCGTTCGTCTGGGGCCAACGTCCTGACTTTC. Its protein is CASSRAGRSSGANVLTF. The full variable domain, rest sourced from reference TRBV11-1 and TRBJ2-6, is EAEVAQSPRYKITEKSQAVAFWCDPISGHATLYWYRQILGQGPELLVQFQDESVVDDSQLPKDRFSAERLKGVDSTLKIQPAELGDSAMYLCASSRAGRSSGANVLTFGAGSRLTVL.

The V and J genes are TRBV28 and TRBJ2-1, with TRBD2 matching over 11 bases. The germline V gene has CDR1 MDHEN and CDR2 SYDVKM. Trimming took 6 bases from V and 9 from J; bases not matched to a gene: 7. The CDR3 spans 14 residues. CDR3 nucleotide sequence: TGTGCCAGCAGGGGTAGCGGGAGGGCCGGTGAGCAGTTCTTC. Its translation: CASRGSGRAGEQFF.

This clone was seen only a few times. The chain uses TRBV28 and TRBJ2-5, with 12 bases fitting TRBD2. Germline-derived CDR1 and CDR2 are MDHEN and SYDVKM. This CDR3 spans 17 amino acids. The ends lost 6 bases at V and 2 bases at J; junction bases unmatched: 10. The CDR3: CASSGAASGRAQETQYF. CDR3 in DNA: TGTGCCAGCAGCGGCGCGGCTAGCGGGAGGGCTCAAGAGACCCAGTACTTC.

This clone occurred a few times. This chain uses TRBV29-1 with TRBJ1-4; D uncertain. V lost 2 bases and J 7 bases, leaving 5 bases between the germline ends. CDR1 and CDR2 (germline): SQVTM, ANQGSEA. CDR3 size: 11 residues. Written as DNA, the CDR3 is TGCAGCGTTGAACTCGGTGAAAAACTGTTTTTT. It specifies CSVELGEKLFF.

This clone was seen a handful of times. J is TRBJ2-1 and V is TRBV7-2; 10 positions agree with TRBD2. V dropped 2 bases and J dropped 3; count of bases not matched to a gene: 4. The germline V gene has CDR1 SGHTA and CDR2 FQGNSA. CDR3 size: 16 residues. CDR3 sequence: CASSLKTSGIYNEQFF. The CDR3 nucleotides are TGTGCCAGCAGCTTAAAAACTAGCGGGATCTACAATGAGCAGTTCTTC.

The chain joins TRBV7-3 to TRBJ2-5; a possible D gene is TRBD2 (6 bases). CDR3 size: 13 residues. CDR1 and CDR2 (germline): SGHTA, FQGTGA. V gave up 5 bases and J gave up 5 bases, with 12 bases separating them. CDR3 protein: CASSRLVGETQYF. DNA of the CDR3: TGTGCCAGCAGCCGACTAGTAGGGGAGACCCAGTACTTC.

The chain joins TRBV5-1 to TRBJ2-3; 7 nucleotides line up with TRBD2. This CDR3 comprises 18 residues. The V gene end was trimmed by 0 bases and the J gene end by 0 bases; junction bases not matched to a gene: 10. Per the germline V gene, CDR1 is SGHRS and CDR2 is YFSETQ. The CDR3 region has the DNA TGCGCCAGCAGCTTGGCGTCCCTGACTAGCAGGAGCACAGATACGCAGTATTTT. As protein: CASSLASLTSRSTDTQYF.

The rearrangement uses TRBV6-6 and TRBJ2-1; 15 bases align to TRBD2. Germline V CDR1 and CDR2: MNHNY, SVGAGI (reference sequence). The CDR3 has 16 residues. With V trimmed by 7 bases and J by 7 bases, 8 bases remained unmatched. CDR3 in DNA: TGTGCCAGCACCCCCGGACTAGCGGGAGGGAGGAATGAGCAGTTCTTC. Protein product: CASTPGLAGGRNEQFF.

The chain carries TRBV7-2 and TRBJ2-3; 8 bases map to TRBD1. The CDR3 is 17 amino acids. V shed 2 bases and J 1 base; nucleotides not matched to a gene: 8. Germline V gene lookup returns CDR1 SGHTA and CDR2 FQGNSA. The CDR3, as DNA: TGTGCCAGCAGCTTAAGGCTTCAGGGGGCGGGCACAGATACGCAGTATTTT. Residues: CASSLRLQGAGTDTQYF.

This clone was seen just once. V usage is TRBV5-4 and J usage is TRBJ2-2, with D perhaps TRBD1 (5 bases). Germline-derived CDR1 and CDR2 are SGHNT and YYREEE (reference sequence). This CDR3 comprises 15 residues. V gave up 0 bases and J gave up 5 bases, with 11 bases separating them. This CDR3 is CASSLGPGLTGELFF. For the CDR3, the DNA is TGTGCCAGCAGCTTGGGTCCAGGGTTGACCGGGGAGCTGTTTTTT.

The chain combines TRBV5-6 with TRBJ2-7, with D perhaps TRBD1 (5 bases). The CDR3 runs 13 residues. Germline CDR1 is SGHDT and CDR2 is YYEEEE. V was trimmed by 5 bases and J by 1 base, leaving 10 bases between them. Written as DNA, the CDR3 is TGTGCCAGCAGTCCCGACAGTTCCTACGAGCAGTACTTC. Translation: CASSPDSSYEQYF.